This note documents a single T cell receptor beta chain sequence. The specificity of this receptor is unknown. No much larger clonotype is one base removed from it; base qualities were not supplied. These data originate in a study of T cell clones after liver transplantation (dated by TCRdb to about 2019). Regarding the study in general: The samples were obtained from ITN030ST, a randomized trial that attempted immunosuppression withdrawal within 2 years after liver transplantation. Tolerance meant complete immunosuppression withdrawal for at least one year without liver enzymes rising beyond twice the upper limit of normal. Blood samples were taken pre-transplant, pre-randomization before withdrawal, and post-randomization after full withdrawal or failed withdrawal. Third party-reactive TCRbeta sequences from pre-transplant MLRs were also identified as an antigen-independent comparator for donor-reactive sequences. Donor-reactive T cell clones were identified by TCRbeta sequencing after a pre-transplant mixed lymphocyte reaction and then tracked in post-transplant blood. No induction therapy was given to the subjects, and standard immunosuppression was administered until randomization at 12-24 months post-transplant. Of the eight recipients, three were HCV-positive, while the remaining recipients had been transplanted for non-autoimmune, non-viral indications. The studied cohort comprised 8 liver transplant recipients, 3 classified as tolerant and 5 as non-tolerant.

Thawed unstimulated PBMCs were stained for CD3, CD4 and CD8 and FACS-sorted into CD3+CD4+ and CD3+CD8+ populations. Randomization to immunosuppression withdrawal applied to every one of the 8 studied subjects. The Qiagen DNeasy Blood and Tissue Kit was used for genomic DNA isolation. Broader findings and caveats from the paper: The conclusions were preliminary, being limited by small, heterogeneous patient numbers and by non-standardized post-transplant time points. Once repertoire turnover was taken into account, donor-reactive detection showed a significant reduction for CD4 in 7 of 8 subjects and for CD8 in 8 of 8. Low numbers of available donor cells limited the measurable donor-reactive repertoire in a couple of subjects. Donor-reactive sequences declined more than third party-reactive ones, suggesting partial antigen-specific deletion unrelated to withdrawal success. Because no allograft tissue specimens were available, donor-reactive T cells may have migrated into the graft instead of being deleted. In 5 of 8 subjects, circulating donor-reactive CD4 TCRbeta sequences decreased significantly after transplant, regardless of tolerance or HCV status.

Frozen genomic DNA underwent high-throughput TCRbeta CDR3 sequencing by immunoSEQ, including PCR amplification, mapping, bias correction and internal controls. The paper's data handling went like this. Only productive rearrangements were retained, and each unique TCRbeta sequence was defined by its CDR3 nucleotide sequence together with its V and J gene. For classification of a sequence as donor-reactive, at least 5-fold expansion in CFSE-low cells relative to unstimulated pre-transplant cells and a frequency of at least 0.01% were required. To ensure at least 90% detection power, minimum frequency thresholds were set for each subject based on that subject's lowest-template unstimulated sample. Jensen-Shannon divergence between the top 1000 TCRbeta sequences post- versus pre-transplant served as the measure of repertoire turnover. Changes in detection of donor-reactive sequences were tested with two-sided Fisher's exact tests. This immuneACCESS table, as held by TCRdb, lists in-frame sequences with V and J called but not all clones. Of the missing ones, under half trace to an unresolved V gene in checked studies; the others have no known cause. The D gene and trimming were derived from the DNA, and the V and J assignments and clone size from that table. The sample records 31,000 or so clones, more than 90% of which are singletons. Roughly 27% of the sample is taken by the ten largest.

The TCR originated in a human patient who received a liver transplant. After a transplant, certain T cells may trace back to the graft donor. Sequencing used CD8+ T cells from blood, obtained 12 months after liver transplant.

For the CDR3, the sequence is CASSQEPQELNTEAFF. The DNA reads TGTGCCAGCAGCCAAGAGCCTCAAGAATTGAACACTGAAGCTTTCTTT. This chain joins TRBV4-2 to TRBJ1-1, with no confidently assigned D gene. The germline V gene sets CDR1 to LGHNA and CDR2 to YNFKEQ. Spanning cysteine to phenylalanine, the CDR3 consists of 16 amino acids. Only the CDR3 portion is preserved as DNA: 48 bases, with reading frame beginning at the first base. Relative to germline, V is 0 bases shorter and J is 0 bases shorter, with 11 bases between their ends.